Shown below are 25 T cell receptor beta chains from a single sample sequenced in a study of T cell changes during pregnancy in multiple sclerosis. Using immunoSEQ multiplex PCR, the repertoire was profiled, and TCRdb retains in-frame clones only, with some absent. Of approximately 52,000 clones listed, around 92% are singletons. Source: CD4+ T cells from peripheral blood mononuclear cells, taken in the third trimester of pregnancy. Receptors were obtained from a female donor with multiple sclerosis, enrolled in a pregnancy study.

The chain uses TRBV2 and TRBJ1-2; the match to TRBD1 covers 7 bases. V dropped 3 bases and J dropped 2; count of bases not matched to a gene: 0. Germline-derived CDR1 and CDR2 are SNHLY and FYNNEI. CDR3 size: 13 residues. The CDR3 loop is CASSETGNYGYTF. CDR3 nucleotide sequence: TGTGCCAGCAGTGAGACAGGGAACTATGGCTACACCTTC.

The count of this clone is one. The V and J genes are TRBV30 and TRBJ2-3; weak D call: TRBD1 (5 bases). V gave up 4 bases and J gave up 2 bases, with 13 bases separating them. CDR3 size: 14 residues. Germline values: CDR1 GTSNPN, CDR2 SVGIG (reference sequence). CDR3 bases: TGTGCCTGGATCTCCGGACATATCACAGATACGCAGTATTTT. This encodes CAWISGHITDTQYF.

The genes are TRBV6-5 and TRBJ2-3; no firm D call. This CDR3 has 14 residues. Germline CDR1 is MNHEY and CDR2 is SVGAGI. Trimming removed 5 bases from V and 4 bases from J, with 13 bases in between. The CDR3 region has the DNA TGTGCCAGCAGTCCCCAGGCCTGGGCAGATACGCAGTATTTT. Its protein product is CASSPQAWADTQYF.

The chain employs TRBV28 and TRBJ2-5; 10 positions match TRBD1. V lost 3 bases to trimming and J lost 6 bases; unmatched junction nucleotides: 13. The CDR3 has 17 residues. Germline-derived CDR1 and CDR2 are MDHEN and SYDVKM. The CDR3, as DNA: TGTGCCAGCAGTTTGAGTAGTATGGGACAGGGGATAAAGACCCAGTACTTC. This gives the protein CASSLSSMGQGIKTQYF.

This sequence joins TRBV4-2 and TRBJ2-1, with 9 nucleotides matching TRBD2. Germline-derived CDR1 and CDR2 are LGHNA and YNFKEQ. The V segment lost 4 bases and the J segment 0 bases; nucleotides outside the gene matches: 7. The CDR3 is 17 amino acids. The CDR3 region has the DNA TGTGCCAGCAGCCGAGACAGTAGCGGGAGCTCCTACAATGAGCAGTTCTTC. Translation gives CASSRDSSGSSYNEQFF.

This chain connects TRBV2 to TRBJ2-1, with 9 nucleotides matching TRBD1. Losses at the gene ends were 5 bases for V and 2 bases for J; bases not matched to a gene: 7. In germline, CDR1 is SNHLY, CDR2 FYNNEI. The CDR3 is made up of 16 amino acids. The CDR3 DNA is TGTGCCAGCAGTCCCAGGGGACAGGGCACCTACAATGAGCAGTTCTTC. Amino acids: CASSPRGQGTYNEQFF.

This chain joins TRBV25-1 and TRBJ2-4; possible D gene TRBD1, 6 bases. The V gene lost 6 bases and the J gene lost 4 bases, with 10 bases spanning the gap. Germline assignment: CDR1 MGHDK and CDR2 SYGVNS. The CDR3 is 13 residues long. This chain's CDR3 is CASSPDSKNIQYF. The CDR3 nucleotides are TGTGCCAGCAGCCCGGACAGTAAAAACATTCAGTACTTC. Full variable domain (remainder filled in from reference TRBV25-1 and TRBJ2-4): EADIYQTPRYLVIGTGKKITLECSQTMGHDKMYWYQQDPGMELHLIHYSYGVNSTEKGDLSSESTVSRIRTEHFPLTLESARPSHTSQYLCASSPDSKNIQYFGAGTRLSVL.

The chain joins TRBV9 to TRBJ1-5; no clear D. In germline, CDR1 is SGDLS, CDR2 YYNGEE. The ends were cut back, 0 bases at V and 3 bases at J, with 7 bases in the middle. The CDR3 is 14 amino acids. This CDR3 reads CASSVGAFNQPQHF. The CDR3 DNA reads TGTGCCAGCAGCGTAGGAGCCTTCAATCAGCCCCAGCATTTT.

The CDR3 is CASSRTGWTEAFF. The CDR3 DNA reads as TGTGCCAGCAGTAGGACAGGTTGGACTGAAGCTTTCTTT. The V gene is TRBV25-1, the J gene TRBJ1-1, with 7 nucleotides matching TRBD1. CDR3 length: 13 residues. V trimming: 5 bases; J trimming: 5 bases; junction bases outside the gene matches: 5. Per the germline V gene, CDR1 is MGHDK and CDR2 is SYGVNS. The entire variable domain, with the rest obtained from reference TRBV25-1 and TRBJ1-1, is as follows: EADIYQTPRYLVIGTGKKITLECSQTMGHDKMYWYQQDPGMELHLIHYSYGVNSTEKGDLSSESTVSRIRTEHFPLTLESARPSHTSQYLCASSRTGWTEAFFGQGTRLTVV.

This rearrangement joins TRBV2 to TRBJ2-7; weak D call: TRBD2 (6 bases). Germline values: CDR1 SNHLY, CDR2 FYNNEI. The CDR3 sequence is 15 residues long. V lost 4 bases and J 6 bases, leaving 19 bases between the germline ends. The CDR3 protein is CASSVLASGRGEQYF. CDR3 bases: TGTGCCAGCAGTGTTCTAGCCTCCGGGCGGGGCGAGCAGTACTTC.

The J gene is TRBJ1-2, the V gene TRBV30; TRBD1 might be the D (5 bases). This CDR3 region has 15 residues. Germline V CDR1 and CDR2: GTSNPN, SVGIG (reference sequence). With 4 bases removed from V and 5 bases from J, the gap between germline ends came to 20 bases. The CDR3 DNA is TGTGCCTGGAATGAATTAATTATAGGGGTTTATGGCTACACCTTC. As protein: CAWNELIIGVYGYTF.

This chain links TRBV28 with TRBJ1-1; a possible D gene is TRBD1 (5 bases). Germline lookup yields CDR1 MDHEN and CDR2 SYDVKM. The ends were cut back, 1 base at V and 3 bases at J, with 15 bases in the middle. The CDR3 covers 16 residues. CDR3 in amino acids: CASSLFIIVGDTEAFF. Written as DNA, the CDR3 is TGTGCCAGCAGTTTATTTATTATTGTAGGGGACACTGAAGCTTTCTTT.

The rearrangement joins TRBV28 to TRBJ1-2; 7 positions agree with TRBD1. The germline V gene encodes CDR1 MDHEN and CDR2 SYDVKM. This CDR3 region has 16 residues. V lost 5 bases to trimming and J lost 3 bases; unmatched junction nucleotides: 12. The CDR3 reads CASSPPIQGTHYGYTF. The CDR3 DNA reads as TGTGCCAGCAGTCCACCAATACAGGGGACCCACTATGGCTACACCTTC.

In its sample, this clone was seen once. The V gene is TRBV5-1, the J gene TRBJ1-3, with D hard to call. The CDR3 extends over 16 amino acids. V lost 2 bases and J lost 0, with 12 bases in between. The V gene's germline CDR1 is SGHRS and CDR2 YFSETQ. CDR3 nucleotide sequence: TGCGCCAGCAGCTTCGACATCCAAAGCTCTGGAAACACCATATATTTT. This translates into CASSFDIQSSGNTIYF.

This chain connects TRBV19 to TRBJ1-4; possible D gene TRBD1, 5 bases. The CDR3 has 12 residues. Trimming cost V 3 bases and J 8 bases, with 7 bases left between them. Germline V gene lookup returns CDR1 LNHDA and CDR2 SQIVND (reference sequence). For the CDR3, the DNA is TGTGCCAGTAGTATGGGGGGAGAAAAACTGTTTTTT. This translates into CASSMGGEKLFF.

For the CDR3, the DNA is TGTGCCAGCAGCTCTACAGGGTACACTGAAGCTTTCTTT. It specifies CASSSTGYTEAFF. This chain connects TRBV11-2 to TRBJ1-1; possible D gene TRBD1, 6 bases. The ends were cut back, 4 bases at V and 3 bases at J, with 9 bases in the middle. The germline gives CDR1 SGHAT, CDR2 FQNNGV. The CDR3 is made up of 13 amino acids.

The chain joins TRBV27 to TRBJ2-3; 7 nucleotides match TRBD2. V trimming: 5 bases; J trimming: 5 bases; junction bases outside the gene matches: 7. Germline V lookup: CDR1 MNHEY, CDR2 SMNVEV (reference sequence). The CDR3 is made up of 14 amino acids. The CDR3 bases are TGTGCCAGCAGTACCCCGACTAGCTTAGATACGCAGTATTTT. This codes for CASSTPTSLDTQYF.

This chain uses TRBV6-5 with TRBJ2-1; TRBD2 aligns across 11 bases. The CDR3 sequence is 12 residues long. J was trimmed by 13 bases and V by 8 bases; bases with no gene match: 7. Germline V gene data show CDR1 as MNHEY and CDR2 as SVGAGI. CDR3 in amino acids: CASCLAGGKQFF. In nucleotides, the CDR3 is TGTGCCAGCTGCCTAGCGGGAGGAAAACAGTTCTTC.

The CDR3 loop reads CASSLIAGAGETQYF. For the CDR3, the DNA is TGTGCCAGCAGCCTTATAGCGGGGGCGGGGGAGACCCAGTACTTC. The V gene is TRBV7-8, the J gene TRBJ2-5; 9 bases agree with TRBD2. This CDR3 spans 15 amino acids. Germline V CDR1 and CDR2: SGHVS, FQNEAQ. J gave up 5 bases and V 5 bases, and 9 bases lay outside the gene matches.

This clone was observed a single time. This chain links TRBV21-1 with TRBJ2-7; the table calls TRBD2, which could not be checked here. TRBV21-1 is assigned pseudogene status. This CDR3 is 14 amino acids long. CDR3 region: CASGWRLANHEQYF. The CDR3 coding sequence is TGTGCCAGCGGATGGCGACTAGCCAACCACGAGCAGTACTTC.

This chain uses TRBV9 with TRBJ2-3, with 10 bases identical to TRBD2. CDR3 size: 17 residues. J gave up 0 bases and V 4 bases, and 8 bases lay outside the gene matches. Germline V lookup: CDR1 SGDLS, CDR2 YYNGEE. CDR3 DNA: TGTGCCAGCAGCACACGGACTAGCGGAACTAGCACAGATACGCAGTATTTT. This sequence encodes CASSTRTSGTSTDTQYF. Combining the CDR3 with reference TRBV9 and TRBJ2-3 gives the whole variable domain DSGVTQTPKHLITATGQRVTLRCSPRSGDLSVYWYQQSLDQGLQFLIQYYNGEERAKGNILERFSAQQFPDLHSELNLSSLELGDSALYFCASSTRTSGTSTDTQYFGPGTRLTVL.

The rearrangement uses TRBV5-8 and TRBJ2-1, with D maybe TRBD2 (5 bases). Between the trimmed V and J ends, which lost 2 bases and 6 bases, there was a span of 12 bases. Looked up from germline, CDR1 is SGHTS and CDR2 is YDEGEE. This CDR3 region has 14 residues. The CDR3 DNA is TGTGCCAGCAGCTTTAGCGAATTTCGCAATGAGCAGTTCTTC. As protein: CASSFSEFRNEQFF.

This chain links TRBV4-2 with TRBJ2-1; 7 bases fit TRBD2. The J segment lost 5 bases and the V segment lost 3 bases, leaving 7 bases of the junction unmatched. Germline loops: CDR1 LGHNA, CDR2 YNFKEQ. This CDR3 has 15 residues. CDR3: CASSQLAVLNNEQFF. DNA for the CDR3: TGTGCCAGCAGCCAGCTAGCGGTACTTAACAATGAGCAGTTCTTC.

Comments on this clone: Other DNA sequences within the sample encode an identical CDR3. V and J are TRBV2 and TRBJ1-4; 9 bases agree with TRBD1. CDR3 size: 14 residues. The germline CDR1 and CDR2 sequences are SNHLY and FYNNEI. V shed 6 bases, J shed 5 bases, and the junction held 4 bases outside the gene matches. CDR3 DNA sequence: TGTGCCAGCAGCGTGGACAGGGGAAATGAAAAACTGTTTTTT. This translates into CASSVDRGNEKLFF.

In this sample, this clone turned up once. The J gene is TRBJ1-1, the V gene TRBV6-1, with TRBD1 as a possible D gene (5 bases). The V gene's germline CDR1 is MNHNS and CDR2 SASEGT. The ends were cut back, 2 bases at V and 1 base at J, with 8 bases in the middle. The CDR3 has 14 residues. The CDR3 coding sequence is TGTGCCAGCAGTGAATCGGGGGGGAACACTGAAGCTTTCTTT. Translation gives CASSESGGNTEAFF.